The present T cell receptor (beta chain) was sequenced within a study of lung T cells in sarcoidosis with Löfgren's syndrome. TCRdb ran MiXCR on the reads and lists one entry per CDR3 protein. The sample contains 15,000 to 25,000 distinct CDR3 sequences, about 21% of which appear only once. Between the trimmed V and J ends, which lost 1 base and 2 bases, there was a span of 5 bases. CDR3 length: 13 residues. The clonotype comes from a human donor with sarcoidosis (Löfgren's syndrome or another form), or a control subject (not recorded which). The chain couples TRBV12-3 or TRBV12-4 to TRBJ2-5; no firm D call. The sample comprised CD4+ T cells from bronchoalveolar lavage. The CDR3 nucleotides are TGTGCCAGCAGTTTAGGATGGCAAGAGACCCAGTACTTC. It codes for CASSLGWQETQYF.